The T cell receptor (beta chain) described here comes from a study of blood T cells in healthy people across ages. Study-wide context: Using template switching, researchers captured about one barcoded beta molecule for each two T cells.

Germline loops: CDR1 MNHEY, CDR2 SVGAGI. Trimming took 5 bases from V and 5 from J, leaving 10 bases between them. CDR3 size: 13 residues. It was with a sample-barcoded 5' primer and a J-beta primer mix that a second PCR of roughly 7 to 12 cycles was run. One entry per CDR3 protein, called by TCRdb with MiXCR from the 5' RACE reads. Of hundreds of thousands of distinct CDR3 sequences listed, 40% to 65% are singletons. This clonotype was seen a few times. The V gene is TRBV6-5, the J gene TRBJ1-5; TRBD1 might be the D (5 bases). This clonotype was obtained from a man aged 80 or over in good health. The sample was blood. The CDR3 loop reads CASSLRADQPQHF. The CDR3 nucleotides read TGTGCCAGCAGTCTCAGGGCGGATCAGCCCCAGCATTTT.